Sequencing of this T cell receptor beta chain was carried out in a study of prognosis after radiotherapy for stage I lung cancer. About the study: No patient was treated with concurrent therapy while undergoing stereotactic body radiotherapy.

From genomic DNA, two-round multiplex PCR was used to amplify TCR beta CDR3. Gene-specific primers for each TRBV and TRBJ gene drove first-round PCR. TCRdb reanalysed the multiplex PCR reads using MiXCR and keeps one entry per CDR3 protein. The sample records some 34,000 distinct CDR3 sequences, around 35% being singletons. The CDR3 extends over 15 amino acids. Per germline, CDR1 SGHNT and CDR2 YYREEE (reference sequence). Trimming stripped 4 bases from V and 3 bases from J, with 17 bases between. This clonotype was counted a few times. This receptor was taken from a donor aged 50 or older with non-small cell lung cancer. V usage is TRBV5-4 and J usage is TRBJ2-7; D could derive from TRBD1 or TRBD2 (5 bases each). Sequences were derived from PBMCs, sampled before or after stereotactic body radiation therapy (not recorded which). DNA of the CDR3: TGTGCCAGCAGCGGGGGTTGGGGAGTCGGCTACGAGCAGTACTTC. Translating gives CASSGGWGVGYEQYF.